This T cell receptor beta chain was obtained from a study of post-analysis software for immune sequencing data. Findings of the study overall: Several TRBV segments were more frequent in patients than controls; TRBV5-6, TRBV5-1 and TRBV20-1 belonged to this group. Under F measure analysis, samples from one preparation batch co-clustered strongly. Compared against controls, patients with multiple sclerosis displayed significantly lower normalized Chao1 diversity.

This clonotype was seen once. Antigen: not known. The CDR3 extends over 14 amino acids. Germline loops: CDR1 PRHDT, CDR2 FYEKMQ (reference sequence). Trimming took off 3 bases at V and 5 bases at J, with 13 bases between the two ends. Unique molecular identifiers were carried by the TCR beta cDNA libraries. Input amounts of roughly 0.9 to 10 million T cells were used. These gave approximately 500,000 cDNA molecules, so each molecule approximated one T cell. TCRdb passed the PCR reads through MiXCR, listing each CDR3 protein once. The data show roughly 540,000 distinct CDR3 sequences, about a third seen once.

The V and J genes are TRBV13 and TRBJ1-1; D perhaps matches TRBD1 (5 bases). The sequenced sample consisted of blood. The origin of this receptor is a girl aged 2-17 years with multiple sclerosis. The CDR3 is CASSLRRVGTEAFF. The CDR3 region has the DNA TGTGCCAGCAGCTTGCGCAGGGTTGGTACTGAAGCTTTCTTT.